The next 27 T cell receptor beta chains were all read from a single sample in a study of beta chain features in type 1 diabetes. Expressed TCRB transcripts got sequenced, as all isolated RNA was reverse transcribed. Sequencing was performed with immunoSEQ multiplex PCR; in TCRdb, only in-frame clones are kept and a portion is missing. The table has about 900,000 clones, 17% seen once. Sequencing input: naive CD4+ T cells from blood. The receptors were sampled from a woman under 30 in good health.

V usage is TRBV9 and J usage is TRBJ2-6; TRBD1 aligns across 12 bases. There are 18 residues in the CDR3. The J segment lost 1 base and the V segment lost 2 bases, leaving 4 bases of the junction unmatched. From germline, CDR1 is SGDLS and CDR2 YYNGEE. CDR3 protein: CASSVGQGAGSGANVLTF. Here the CDR3 DNA reads TGTGCCAGCAGCGTGGGACAGGGGGCCGGATCTGGGGCCAACGTCCTGACTTTC.

This clone was counted a single time. This chain uses TRBV27 with TRBJ2-7, with 7 bases fitting TRBD2. Germline values: CDR1 MNHEY, CDR2 SMNVEV (reference sequence). V dropped 6 bases and J dropped 10; count of bases not matched to a gene: 18. The CDR3 is 15 amino acids. The CDR3 loop reads CASRRSQGGPTAQYF. Here the CDR3 DNA reads TGTGCCAGCAGGCGCTCGCAGGGAGGGCCCACGGCCCAGTACTTC.

CDR3 in amino acids: CASSQRSDSRYF. The CDR3 nucleotides read TGCGCCAGCAGTCAAAGGAGCGACAGCCGTTACTTC. The gene calls are TRBV23-1 and TRBJ2-5; TRBD1 might be the D (5 bases). TRBV23-1 is an ORF; its function is uncertain. V was pared by 2 bases and J by 14 bases, with 15 bases between. This CDR3 has 12 residues.

The chain is built from TRBV9 and TRBJ1-2; no clear D gene. Germline V gene sequence: CDR1 SGDLS, CDR2 YYNGEE. V was clipped by 1 base and J by 2 bases, with 12 bases between them. This CDR3 is 15 amino acids long. The CDR3 nucleotides read TGTGCCAGCAGCGTAACGGCAGGCCAAAACTATGGCTACACCTTC. Protein: CASSVTAGQNYGYTF.

The chain is built from TRBV10-3 and TRBJ2-7; D is ambiguous. Trimming took off 10 bases at V and 3 bases at J, with 13 bases between the two ends. Germline V gene sequence: CDR1 ENHRY, CDR2 SYGVKD. This CDR3 is 12 amino acids long. The CDR3 loop is CATTSTGYEQYF. Written as DNA, the CDR3 is TGTGCCACGACATCTACGGGCTACGAGCAGTACTTC.

V and J are TRBV28 and TRBJ1-1, with D uncertain. Germline CDR1 is MDHEN and CDR2 is SYDVKM. V lost 4 bases and J 1 base, leaving 10 bases between the germline ends. The CDR3 consists of 14 residues. The CDR3 nucleotides are TGTGCCAGCAGTTCGGGCCAGTCGAACACTGAAGCTTTCTTT. Translated: CASSSGQSNTEAFF.

J is TRBJ2-3 and V is TRBV29-1; 10 bases map to TRBD1. J gave up 1 base and V 3 bases, and 1 base lay outside the gene matches. The CDR3 contains 14 residues. Per the germline V gene, CDR1 is SQVTM and CDR2 is ANQGSEA. CDR3 amino acids: CSVDGQGGTDTQYF. In DNA form, the CDR3 reads TGCAGCGTTGACGGACAGGGGGGCACAGATACGCAGTATTTT.

The chain links TRBV28 to TRBJ2-7; 9 bases are a match to TRBD1. Germline CDR1 is MDHEN and CDR2 is SYDVKM. The CDR3 length is 15 residues. Trimming took 4 bases from V and 3 from J; bases not matched to a gene: 7. CDR3 coding DNA: TGTGCCAGCAGTTCGTACGGGACAGGGCTCTACGAGCAGTACTTC. Translated, it gives CASSSYGTGLYEQYF.

This clone has a handful of counts. The rearrangement links TRBV6-6 to TRBJ2-1, with 7 bases matching TRBD2. The germline CDR1 and CDR2 sequences are MNHNY and SVGAGI (reference sequence). CDR3 size: 15 residues. V was clipped by 1 base and J by 5 bases; unmatched bases: 5. CDR3 DNA: TGTGCCAGCAGTTACTGGGCGGGAGTTGACAATGAGCAGTTCTTC. It codes for CASSYWAGVDNEQFF.

The genes are TRBV5-1 and TRBJ2-2; D call uncertain. Germline V gene data show CDR1 as SGHRS and CDR2 as YFSETQ. The CDR3 is made up of 14 amino acids. The germline V and J ends were trimmed by 0 bases and 3 bases, with 6 bases remaining between them. CDR3 protein: CASSLADDTGELFF. CDR3 coding DNA: TGCGCCAGCAGCTTGGCGGACGACACCGGGGAGCTGTTTTTT. The whole variable domain, remainder taken from reference TRBV5-1 and TRBJ2-2, is KAGVTQTPRYLIKTRGQQVTLSCSPISGHRSVSWYQQTPGQGLQFLFEYFSETQRNKGNFPGRFSGRQFSNSRSEMNVSTLELGDSALYLCASSLADDTGELFFGEGSRLTVL.

In this sample, this clone turned up a few times. The chain carries TRBV4-3 and TRBJ2-1; 11 nucleotides match TRBD2. This CDR3 has 16 residues. The junction had 9 bases not matched to a gene; V was cut back by 4 bases and J by 7 bases. The germline gives CDR1 LGHNA, CDR2 YSLEER. The CDR3 spells CASSRLLAGEKNEQFF. The CDR3 DNA reads TGCGCCAGCAGCCGTCTACTAGCGGGAGAGAAAAATGAGCAGTTCTTC.

This sequence joins TRBV7-3 and TRBJ2-2; 8 nucleotides agree with TRBD2. This CDR3 contains 15 residues. Germline lookup yields CDR1 SGHTA and CDR2 FQGTGA. Unmatched junction bases numbered 10, after V lost 6 bases and J lost 7 bases. The CDR3: CASSPAGGAVGELFF. Written as DNA, the CDR3 is TGTGCCAGCAGTCCCGCGGGGGGCGCGGTCGGGGAGCTGTTTTTT.

The chain joins TRBV6-6 to TRBJ2-1; TRBD2 matches at 10 bases. This CDR3 comprises 13 residues. Germline trimming cut 7 bases from V and 10 bases from J; bases unmatched to any gene: 7. Germline V gene sequence: CDR1 MNHNY, CDR2 SVGAGI (reference sequence). This chain's CDR3 is CASTRTSGGEQFF. The DNA for the CDR3 is TGTGCCAGCACCAGGACTAGCGGTGGGGAGCAGTTCTTC.

The chain uses TRBV28 and TRBJ2-3; D tentatively fits TRBD1 or TRBD2 (5 bases each). The CDR3 is made up of 14 amino acids. Trimming shortened V by 6 bases and J by 8 bases, and 18 bases separated the two germline ends. The V gene's germline CDR1 is MDHEN and CDR2 SYDVKM. The CDR3 loop reads CASSLRDELGTQYF. CDR3 DNA: TGTGCCAGCAGCCTAAGGGACGAGCTTGGTACGCAGTATTTT.

This clone has only a few counts. V and J are TRBV19 and TRBJ2-5, with 7 nucleotides matching TRBD2. Germline CDR1 reads LNHDA; CDR2 reads SQIVND (reference sequence). V shed 2 bases and J 5 bases; nucleotides not matched to a gene: 17. The CDR3 length is 18 residues. The CDR3, as DNA: TGTGCCAGTAGTATAAGGAGCTTGGGCGGGAGTCCCGCGGAGACCCAGTACTTC. Amino acids: CASSIRSLGGSPAETQYF. The whole variable domain, filled in from reference TRBV19 and TRBJ2-5, reads DGGITQSPKYLFRKEGQNVTLSCEQNLNHDAMYWYRQDPGQGLRLIYYSQIVNDFQKGDIAEGYSVSREKKESFPLTVTSAQKNPTAFYLCASSIRSLGGSPAETQYFGPGTRLLVL.

This sequence joins TRBV7-9 and TRBJ2-1; either TRBD1 or TRBD2 may supply D (5 bases each). Germline CDR1 reads SEHNR; CDR2 reads FQNEAQ (reference sequence). Trimming left V 6 bases short and J 14 bases short, with 20 bases between. The CDR3 sequence is 13 residues long. Here the CDR3 DNA reads TGTGCCAGCAGTTATGACGGGACGAGGGATGAGTTCTTC. Protein: CASSYDGTRDEFF.

This clone has only a few counts. This chain connects TRBV7-8 to TRBJ1-2, with D unresolved. V was pared by 4 bases and J by 5 bases, with 11 bases between. Germline assignment: CDR1 SGHVS and CDR2 FQNEAQ. The CDR3 totals 13 residues. CDR3 in amino acids: CASSSPPAYGYTF. The CDR3 DNA follows: TGTGCCAGCAGCTCTCCTCCCGCATATGGCTACACCTTC.

This clone showed up just a few times. The sample carries other DNA sequences with the same CDR3. V and J are TRBV18 and TRBJ2-7, with 14 bases that match TRBD2. With 4 bases clipped from V and 3 bases from J, the junction kept 2 bases outside the gene matches. Germline CDR1 and CDR2: KGHSH and LQKENI. The CDR3 length is 15 residues. CDR3 coding DNA: TGTGCCAGCTCACAAGGGACTAGCGGGAGCTACGAGCAGTACTTC. It yields the protein CASSQGTSGSYEQYF.

This sequence joins TRBV2 and TRBJ2-3, with D uncertain. The CDR3 length is 12 residues. V was pared by 8 bases and J by 2 bases, with 8 bases between. The V gene's germline CDR1 is SNHLY and CDR2 FYNNEI. The CDR3 sequence is CASSWSTDTQYF. The CDR3, as DNA: TGTGCCAGCTCCTGGTCCACAGATACGCAGTATTTT. Together with reference TRBV2 and TRBJ2-3, the CDR3 gives the full variable domain: EPEVTQTPSHQVTQMGQEVILRCVPISNHLYFYWYRQILGQKVEFLVSFYNNEISEKSEIFDDQFSVERPDGSNFTLKIRSTKLEDSAMYFCASSWSTDTQYFGPGTRLTVL.

This rearrangement joins TRBV18 to TRBJ2-4; 10 bases fit TRBD1. J lost 4 bases, V lost 4 bases, and 10 bases had no gene match. This CDR3 comprises 17 residues. From germline, CDR1 is KGHSH and CDR2 LQKENI. CDR3 residues: CASSLTSGTGAKNIQYF. The CDR3 coding sequence is TGTGCCAGCTCACTCACCTCCGGGACAGGGGCAAAAAACATTCAGTACTTC.

This clone appeared a few times. The chain has TRBV19 and TRBJ1-5; TRBD1 matches at 7 bases. CDR3 length equals 16 residues. Germline V CDR1 and CDR2: LNHDA, SQIVND (reference sequence). J lost 4 bases, V lost 2 bases, and 8 bases had no gene match. The CDR3 is CASSILSGQLNQPQHF. Written as DNA, the CDR3 is TGTGCCAGTAGTATACTATCGGGACAGCTAAATCAGCCCCAGCATTTT.

The chain links TRBV6-5 to TRBJ2-1; unclear D gene. CDR3 length: 16 residues. The V and J ends lost 2 bases and 6 bases respectively, with 17 bases between them. CDR1 MNHEY and CDR2 SVGAGI come from the germline V gene. In DNA, the CDR3 is TGTGCCAGCAGTTACCAAGGTGGGGTCCTTGGCAATGAGCAGTTCTTC. This codes for CASSYQGGVLGNEQFF.

This sequence joins TRBV4-3 and TRBJ2-7; 10 bases agree with TRBD2. V dropped 2 bases and J dropped 9; count of bases not matched to a gene: 13. Germline values: CDR1 LGHNA, CDR2 YSLEER. The CDR3 is 16 amino acids. CDR3 DNA sequence: TGCGCCAGCAGCCAATCTAGCGGGAGAGGTGATCAGGTGCAGTACTTC. Translation gives CASSQSSGRGDQVQYF.

The table lists this clone with a few counts. The gene calls are TRBV6-1 and TRBJ2-1, with 8 positions matching TRBD1. The germline V gene encodes CDR1 MNHNS and CDR2 SASEGT. V shed 2 bases and J 5 bases; nucleotides not matched to a gene: 5. CDR3 length equals 15 residues. The CDR3 DNA sequence: TGTGCCAGCAGTGAACCGGGACAGGTCAACAATGAGCAGTTCTTC. Encoded protein: CASSEPGQVNNEQFF.

The V and J genes are TRBV5-1 and TRBJ2-5; 12 nucleotides match TRBD2. The CDR3 sequence is 16 residues long. CDR1 and CDR2 (germline): SGHRS, YFSETQ. After removal of 4 bases from V and 2 bases from J, the junction contained 6 bases not matched to a gene. CDR3 DNA: TGCGCCAGCAGCACCCCCGGGACTAGCGGGCAAGAGACCCAGTACTTC. Encoded protein: CASSTPGTSGQETQYF.

The V call is TRBV5-1, the J call TRBJ2-7; 12 bases line up with TRBD1. The CDR3 is 14 amino acids. The V segment lost 2 bases and the J segment 6 bases; nucleotides outside the gene matches: 3. Germline V gives CDR1 SGHRS, CDR2 YFSETQ. CDR3 in DNA: TGCGCCAGCAGCTTCGGGACAGGGGGCTCCGAGCAGTACTTC. Its protein is CASSFGTGGSEQYF.

This chain connects TRBV20-1 to TRBJ2-7, with D unclear. The CDR3 loop spans 11 amino acids. V gave up 5 bases and J gave up 2 bases, with 7 bases separating them. Looked up from germline, CDR1 is DFQATT and CDR2 is SNEGSKA (reference sequence). The CDR3 nucleotides are TGCAGTGCTCCGCACCCCTACGAGCAGTACTTC. This codes for CSAPHPYEQYF.